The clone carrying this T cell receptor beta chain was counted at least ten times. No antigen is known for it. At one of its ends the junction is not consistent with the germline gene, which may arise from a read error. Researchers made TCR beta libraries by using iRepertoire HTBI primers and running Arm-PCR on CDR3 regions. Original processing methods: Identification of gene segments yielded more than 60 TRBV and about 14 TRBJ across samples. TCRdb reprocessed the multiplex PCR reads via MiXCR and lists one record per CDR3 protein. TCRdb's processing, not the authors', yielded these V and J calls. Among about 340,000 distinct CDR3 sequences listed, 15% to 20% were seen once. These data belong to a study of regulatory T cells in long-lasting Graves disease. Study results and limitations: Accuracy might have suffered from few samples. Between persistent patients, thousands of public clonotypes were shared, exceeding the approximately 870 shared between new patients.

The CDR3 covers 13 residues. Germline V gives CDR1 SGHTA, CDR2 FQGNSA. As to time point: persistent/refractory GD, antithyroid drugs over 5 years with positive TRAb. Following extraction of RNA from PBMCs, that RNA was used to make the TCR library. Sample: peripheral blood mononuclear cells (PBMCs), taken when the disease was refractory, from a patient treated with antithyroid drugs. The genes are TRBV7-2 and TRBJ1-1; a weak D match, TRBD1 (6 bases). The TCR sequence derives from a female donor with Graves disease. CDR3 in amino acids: CASSLNGGAEAFF. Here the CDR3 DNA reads TGTGCCAGCAGCTTAAACGGGGGCGCTGAAGCCTTCTTT.